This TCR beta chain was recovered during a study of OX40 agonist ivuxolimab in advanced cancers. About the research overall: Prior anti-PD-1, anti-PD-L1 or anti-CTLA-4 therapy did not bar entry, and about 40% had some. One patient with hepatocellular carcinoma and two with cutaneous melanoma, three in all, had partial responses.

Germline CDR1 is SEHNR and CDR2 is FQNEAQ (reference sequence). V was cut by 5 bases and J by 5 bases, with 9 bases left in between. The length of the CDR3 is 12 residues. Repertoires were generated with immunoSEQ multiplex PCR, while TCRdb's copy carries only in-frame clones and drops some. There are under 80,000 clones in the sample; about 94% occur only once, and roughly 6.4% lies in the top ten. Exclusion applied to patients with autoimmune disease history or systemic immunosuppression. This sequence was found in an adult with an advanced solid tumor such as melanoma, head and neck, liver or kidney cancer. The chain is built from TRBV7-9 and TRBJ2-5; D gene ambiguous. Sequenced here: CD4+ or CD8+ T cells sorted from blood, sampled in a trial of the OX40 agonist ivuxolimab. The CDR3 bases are TGTGCCAGCAGCCTCCAGGTGGAGACCCAGTACTTC. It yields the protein CASSLQVETQYF.